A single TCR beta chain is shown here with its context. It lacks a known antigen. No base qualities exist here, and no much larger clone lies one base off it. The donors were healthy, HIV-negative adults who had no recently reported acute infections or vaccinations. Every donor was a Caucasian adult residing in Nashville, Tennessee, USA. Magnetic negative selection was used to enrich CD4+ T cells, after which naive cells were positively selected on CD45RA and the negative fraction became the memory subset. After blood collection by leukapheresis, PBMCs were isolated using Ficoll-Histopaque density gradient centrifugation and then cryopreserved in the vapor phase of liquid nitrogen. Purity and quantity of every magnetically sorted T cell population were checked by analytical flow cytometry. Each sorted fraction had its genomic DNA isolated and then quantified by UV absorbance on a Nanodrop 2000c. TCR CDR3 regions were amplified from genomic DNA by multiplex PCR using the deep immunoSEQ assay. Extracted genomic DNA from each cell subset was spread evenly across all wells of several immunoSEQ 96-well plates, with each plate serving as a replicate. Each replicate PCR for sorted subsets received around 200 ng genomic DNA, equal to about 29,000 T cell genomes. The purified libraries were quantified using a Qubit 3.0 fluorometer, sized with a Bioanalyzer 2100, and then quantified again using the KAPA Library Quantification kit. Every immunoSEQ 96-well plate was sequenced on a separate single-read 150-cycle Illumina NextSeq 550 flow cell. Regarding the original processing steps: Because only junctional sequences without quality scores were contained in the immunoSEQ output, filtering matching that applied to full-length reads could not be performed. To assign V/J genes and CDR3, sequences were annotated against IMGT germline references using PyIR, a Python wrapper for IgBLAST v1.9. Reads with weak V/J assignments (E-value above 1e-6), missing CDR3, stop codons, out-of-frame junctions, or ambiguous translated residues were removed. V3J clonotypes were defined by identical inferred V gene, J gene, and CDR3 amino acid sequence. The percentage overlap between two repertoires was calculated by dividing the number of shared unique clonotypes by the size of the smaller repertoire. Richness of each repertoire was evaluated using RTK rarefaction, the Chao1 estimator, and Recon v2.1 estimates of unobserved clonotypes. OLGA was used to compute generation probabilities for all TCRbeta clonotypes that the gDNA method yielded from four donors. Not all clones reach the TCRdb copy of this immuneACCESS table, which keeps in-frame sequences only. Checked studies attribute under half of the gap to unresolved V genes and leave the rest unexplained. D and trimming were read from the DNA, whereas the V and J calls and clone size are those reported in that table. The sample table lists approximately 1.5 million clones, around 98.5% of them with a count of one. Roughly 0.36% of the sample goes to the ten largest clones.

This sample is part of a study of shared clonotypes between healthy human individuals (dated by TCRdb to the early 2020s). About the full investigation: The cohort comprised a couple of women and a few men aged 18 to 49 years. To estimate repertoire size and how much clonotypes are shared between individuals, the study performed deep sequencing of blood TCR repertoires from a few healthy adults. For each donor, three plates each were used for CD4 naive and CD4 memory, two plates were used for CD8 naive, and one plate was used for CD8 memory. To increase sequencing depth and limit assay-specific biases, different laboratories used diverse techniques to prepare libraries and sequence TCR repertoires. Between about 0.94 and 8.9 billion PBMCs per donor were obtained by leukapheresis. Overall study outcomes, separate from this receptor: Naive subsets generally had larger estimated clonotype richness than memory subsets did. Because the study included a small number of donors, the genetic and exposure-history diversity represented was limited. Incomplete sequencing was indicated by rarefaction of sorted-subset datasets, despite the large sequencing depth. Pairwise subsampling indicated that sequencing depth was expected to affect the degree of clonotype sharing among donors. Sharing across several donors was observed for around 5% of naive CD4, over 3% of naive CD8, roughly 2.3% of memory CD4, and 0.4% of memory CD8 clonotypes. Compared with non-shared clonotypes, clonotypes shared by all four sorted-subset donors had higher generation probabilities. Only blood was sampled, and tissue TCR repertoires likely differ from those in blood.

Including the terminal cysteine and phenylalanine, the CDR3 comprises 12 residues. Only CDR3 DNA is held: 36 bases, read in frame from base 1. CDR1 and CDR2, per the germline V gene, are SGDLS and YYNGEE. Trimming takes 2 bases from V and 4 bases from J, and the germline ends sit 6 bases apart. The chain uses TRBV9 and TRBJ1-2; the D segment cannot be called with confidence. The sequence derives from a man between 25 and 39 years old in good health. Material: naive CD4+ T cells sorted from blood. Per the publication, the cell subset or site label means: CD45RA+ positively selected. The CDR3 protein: CASSVGLYGYTF. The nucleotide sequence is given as TGTGCCAGCAGCGTCGGACTCTATGGCTACACCTTC.